Listed below are T cell receptor beta chains from one sample, sequenced in a study of T cell repertoires in cytomegalovirus infection. TCRdb called the reads again in MiXCR, with one record for every CDR3 protein. The sample has hundreds of thousands of distinct CDR3 sequences; approximately 24% are singletons. Sequenced: CD8+ T cells from PBMCs. The receptors were gathered from a human donor in good health (CMV status not recorded). Some clones in this sample may be carry-over from other donors' samples. The CDR3 runs from the conserved cysteine through the conserved F or W. The D gene is left open where the match is weak. A clone size is listed for some rows: how often the clone was seen (once, few, many), or a class if it is expanded.

j_gene: TRBJ1-2; d_gene: TRBD1; v_gene: TRBV29-1; abundance: few; CDR3aa: CSAPGDRDNYGYTF; CDR3nt: TGCAGCGCTCCCGGAGACAGGGATAACTATGGCTACACCTTC
j_gene: TRBJ2-3; d_gene: -; v_gene: TRBV7-8; abundance: -; CDR3aa: CASSLTFNGHRRGTDTQYF; CDR3nt: TGTGCCAGCAGCTTAACTTTTAACGGGCACCGCCGTGGCACAGATACGCAGTATTTT
j_gene: TRBJ2-1; d_gene: -; v_gene: TRBV6-5; abundance: -; CDR3aa: CASSQTKYNEQFF; CDR3nt: TGTGCCAGCAGTCAGACCAAATACAATGAGCAGTTCTTC
j_gene: TRBJ2-5; d_gene: TRBD2; v_gene: TRBV28; abundance: many; CDR3aa: CASSASGGSETQYF; CDR3nt: TGTGCCAGCAGTGCTAGCGGGGGGTCAGAGACCCAGTACTTC
j_gene: TRBJ1-5; d_gene: -; v_gene: TRBV28; abundance: -; CDR3aa: CASSLLEGVGNQPQHF; CDR3nt: TGTGCCAGCAGTTTATTGGAGGGGGTCGGCAATCAGCCCCAGCATTTT
j_gene: TRBJ2-3; d_gene: -; v_gene: TRBV12-3/TRBV12-4; abundance: few; CDR3aa: CASSFSPLGSGRYTDTQYF; CDR3nt: TGTGCCAGCAGTTTTTCCCCCTTGGGAAGCGGGCGATACACAGATACGCAGTATTTT
j_gene: TRBJ2-1; d_gene: -; v_gene: TRBV12-5; abundance: many; CDR3aa: CASGHNYNEQFF; CDR3nt: TGTGCTAGTGGTCACAACTACAATGAGCAGTTCTTC
j_gene: TRBJ2-1; d_gene: -; v_gene: TRBV14; abundance: -; CDR3aa: CASSQGRMSYNEQFF; CDR3nt: TGTGCCAGCAGCCAAGGACGAATGAGCTACAATGAGCAGTTCTTC
j_gene: TRBJ2-1; d_gene: -; v_gene: TRBV7-2; abundance: many; CDR3aa: CASSTSSSYNEQFF; CDR3nt: TGTGCCAGCAGCACCTCCAGCTCCTACAATGAGCAGTTCTTC
j_gene: TRBJ1-1; d_gene: -; v_gene: TRBV6-2/TRBV6-3; abundance: -; CDR3aa: CASVSQEAFF; CDR3nt: TGTGCCAGCGTTAGCCAAGAAGCTTTCTTT
j_gene: TRBJ1-4; d_gene: TRBD1; v_gene: TRBV28; abundance: many; CDR3aa: CASSSSDRGYEKLFF; CDR3nt: TGTGCCAGCAGTTCCTCGGACAGGGGTTATGAAAAACTGTTTTTT
j_gene: TRBJ1-5; d_gene: -; v_gene: TRBV4-2; abundance: -; CDR3aa: CASSQESGLGYVSNQPQHF; CDR3nt: TGTGCCAGCAGCCAAGAAAGCGGTCTGGGGTATGTGAGCAATCAGCCCCAGCATTTT
j_gene: TRBJ2-1; d_gene: TRBD1; v_gene: TRBV4-1; abundance: many; CDR3aa: CASSHQLTGLKRHEQFF; CDR3nt: TGCGCCAGCAGCCACCAACTGACAGGGTTGAAACGGCATGAGCAGTTCTTC
j_gene: TRBJ1-2; d_gene: -; v_gene: TRBV29-1; abundance: few; CDR3aa: CSVVRGDRGYTF; CDR3nt: TGCAGCGTTGTTCGGGGGGACCGTGGCTACACCTTC
j_gene: TRBJ2-2; d_gene: TRBD2; v_gene: TRBV20-1; abundance: -; CDR3aa: CSARGTSGENTGELFF; CDR3nt: TGCAGTGCCCGCGGGACTAGCGGGGAGAACACCGGGGAGCTGTTTTTT
j_gene: TRBJ2-5; d_gene: TRBD2; v_gene: TRBV12-5; abundance: few; CDR3aa: CASGLDGGSGVQETQYF; CDR3nt: TGTGCTAGTGGTTTGGACGGGGGTAGCGGGGTTCAAGAGACCCAGTACTTC
j_gene: TRBJ2-2; d_gene: -; v_gene: TRBV7-9; abundance: many; CDR3aa: CASSLKDGTNTGELFF; CDR3nt: TGTGCCAGCAGCTTAAAGGACGGCACGAACACCGGGGAGCTGTTTTTT
j_gene: TRBJ2-1; d_gene: TRBD1; v_gene: TRBV7-8; abundance: many; CDR3aa: CASSPRRDRGYNEQFF; CDR3nt: TGTGCCAGCAGCCCGCGCCGGGACAGGGGTTACAATGAGCAGTTCTTC
j_gene: TRBJ2-5; d_gene: -; v_gene: TRBV7-9; abundance: few; CDR3aa: CASSSITSKETQYF; CDR3nt: TGTGCCAGCAGCTCGATTACTAGCAAAGAGACCCAGTACTTC
j_gene: TRBJ2-7; d_gene: TRBD1; v_gene: TRBV6-1; abundance: few; CDR3aa: CASSEPWTGPSEQYF; CDR3nt: TGTGCCAGCAGTGAGCCCTGGACAGGTCCATCAGAGCAGTACTTC
j_gene: TRBJ2-2; d_gene: -; v_gene: TRBV7-2; abundance: many; CDR3aa: CASSLGLEFFSTGELFF; CDR3nt: TGTGCCAGCAGCTTAGGACTGGAGTTCTTTTCCACCGGGGAGCTGTTTTTT
j_gene: TRBJ1-2; d_gene: -; v_gene: TRBV28; abundance: few; CDR3aa: CASSGKQGGGYGYTF; CDR3nt: TGTGCCAGCTCTGGGAAACAGGGCGGTGGATATGGCTACACCTTC
j_gene: TRBJ1-2; d_gene: TRBD1; v_gene: TRBV6-4; abundance: few; CDR3aa: CASSASNRDSFYGYTF; CDR3nt: TGTGCCAGCAGTGCCTCGAACCGGGACAGCTTCTATGGCTACACCTTC
j_gene: TRBJ2-3; d_gene: -; v_gene: TRBV14; abundance: -; CDR3aa: CASSQFLSGTDTQYF; CDR3nt: TGTGCCAGCAGCCAATTTTTATCGGGCACAGATACGCAGTATTTT
j_gene: TRBJ2-3; d_gene: TRBD2; v_gene: TRBV6-7; abundance: many; CDR3aa: CASSYCTSGVSTDTQYF; CDR3nt: TGTGCCAGCAGTTACTGCACTAGCGGGGTGAGCACAGATACGCAGTATTTT
j_gene: TRBJ2-1; d_gene: TRBD2; v_gene: TRBV19; abundance: few; CDR3aa: CASSGAGGNNEQFF; CDR3nt: TGTGCCAGTAGTGGAGCGGGGGGGAATAATGAGCAGTTCTTC
j_gene: TRBJ2-2; d_gene: -; v_gene: TRBV7-8; abundance: -; CDR3aa: CASTYRVTGELFF; CDR3nt: TGTGCCAGCACCTACAGGGTAACCGGGGAGCTGTTTTTT
j_gene: TRBJ2-3; d_gene: TRBD1; v_gene: TRBV7-9; abundance: many; CDR3aa: CASSLLGTGDGDTQYF; CDR3nt: TGTGCCAGCAGCTTACTCGGGACAGGGGATGGAGATACGCAGTATTTT
j_gene: TRBJ2-3; d_gene: -; v_gene: TRBV28; abundance: -; CDR3aa: CGYLKRKNSTDTQYF; CDR3nt: TGTGGCTATTTGAAGCGAAAGAATAGCACAGATACGCAGTATTTT
j_gene: TRBJ2-7; d_gene: TRBD1; v_gene: TRBV28; abundance: -; CDR3aa: CASSGHRGYEQYF; CDR3nt: TGTGCCAGCAGTGGACACAGGGGCTACGAGCAGTACTTC
j_gene: TRBJ2-1; d_gene: TRBD2; v_gene: TRBV25-1; abundance: few; CDR3aa: CASSEPGLEKNEQFF; CDR3nt: TGTGCCAGCAGTGAACCGGGACTAGAAAAAAATGAGCAGTTCTTC
j_gene: TRBJ1-2; d_gene: TRBD1; v_gene: TRBV4-3; abundance: few; CDR3aa: CASSHSGTDYGYTF; CDR3nt: TGCGCCAGCAGCCATTCTGGGACAGACTATGGCTACACCTTC
j_gene: TRBJ1-2; d_gene: -; v_gene: TRBV29-1; abundance: -; CDR3aa: CSVAATLYGYTF; CDR3nt: TGCAGCGTTGCGGCCACCCTTTATGGCTACACCTTC
j_gene: TRBJ2-7; d_gene: -; v_gene: TRBV5-6; abundance: -; CDR3aa: CASSQRAENRYEQYF; CDR3nt: TGTGCCAGCAGCCAGCGGGCGGAAAACCGCTACGAGCAGTACTTC
j_gene: TRBJ2-3; d_gene: -; v_gene: TRBV7-3; abundance: -; CDR3aa: CASSSSVGLYRTDTQYF; CDR3nt: TGTGCCAGCAGCTCCAGCGTAGGCCTTTATCGCACAGATACGCAGTATTTT
j_gene: TRBJ2-1; d_gene: TRBD2; v_gene: TRBV6-1; abundance: many; CDR3aa: CASASPGLEGENEQFF; CDR3nt: TGTGCCAGCGCGTCTCCGGGACTAGAGGGAGAGAATGAGCAGTTCTTC
j_gene: TRBJ1-6; d_gene: -; v_gene: TRBV2; abundance: -; CDR3aa: CASSVQVEVSPLHF; CDR3nt: TGTGCCAGCAGTGTGCAGGTCGAAGTTTCACCCCTCCACTTT
j_gene: TRBJ2-2; d_gene: TRBD1; v_gene: TRBV12-3/TRBV12-4; abundance: -; CDR3aa: CASSSGQGATGELFF; CDR3nt: TGTGCCAGCAGTTCGGGACAGGGGGCAACCGGGGAGCTGTTTTTT
j_gene: TRBJ2-5; d_gene: -; v_gene: TRBV7-8; abundance: -; CDR3aa: CASSFLRGIEETQYF; CDR3nt: TGTGCCAGCAGCTTTCTCAGGGGAATCGAGGAGACCCAGTACTTC
j_gene: TRBJ2-3; d_gene: TRBD1; v_gene: TRBV6-2/TRBV6-3; abundance: many; CDR3aa: CASNYRGQADTQYF; CDR3nt: TGTGCCAGCAACTACAGGGGGCAGGCGGATACGCAGTATTTT
j_gene: TRBJ2-7; d_gene: -; v_gene: TRBV7-6; abundance: many; CDR3aa: CASSLGQGTVNEQYF; CDR3nt: TGTGCCAGCAGCTTAGGGCAGGGAACGGTGAACGAGCAGTACTTC
j_gene: TRBJ2-2; d_gene: TRBD1; v_gene: TRBV27; abundance: few; CDR3aa: CASSLSTGEDGELFF; CDR3nt: TGTGCCAGCAGTTTATCGACAGGGGAGGACGGGGAGCTGTTTTTT
j_gene: TRBJ1-3; d_gene: -; v_gene: TRBV7-6; abundance: many; CDR3aa: CASSLAAGNTIYF; CDR3nt: TGTGCCAGCAGCTTAGCGGCGGGAAACACCATATATTTT
j_gene: TRBJ2-7; d_gene: -; v_gene: TRBV29-1; abundance: -; CDR3aa: CSGERDYEQYF; CDR3nt: TGCAGTGGGGAAAGGGACTACGAGCAGTACTTC
j_gene: TRBJ2-5; d_gene: TRBD2; v_gene: TRBV6-2/TRBV6-3; abundance: -; CDR3aa: CASSYLAGPGETQYF; CDR3nt: TGTGCCAGCAGTTACCTAGCGGGACCTGGGGAGACCCAGTACTTC
j_gene: TRBJ1-4; d_gene: -; v_gene: TRBV12-3/TRBV12-4; abundance: -; CDR3aa: CASSLKSRSNEKLFF; CDR3nt: TGTGCCAGCAGTTTAAAGTCGCGCTCTAATGAAAAACTGTTTTTT
j_gene: TRBJ1-1; d_gene: TRBD1; v_gene: TRBV2; abundance: -; CDR3aa: CASGGTDIFMNTEAFF; CDR3nt: TGTGCCAGCGGGGGGACAGACATTTTCATGAACACTGAAGCTTTCTTT
j_gene: TRBJ2-3; d_gene: TRBD2; v_gene: TRBV7-9; abundance: many; CDR3aa: CASSPSGAEPTDTQYF; CDR3nt: TGTGCCAGCAGCCCCAGCGGGGCAGAGCCCACAGATACGCAGTATTTT
j_gene: TRBJ1-3; d_gene: TRBD1; v_gene: TRBV7-4; abundance: -; CDR3aa: CASSLMTGGWSGNTIYF; CDR3nt: TGTGCCAGCAGCCTGATGACAGGGGGCTGGTCTGGAAACACCATATATTTT
j_gene: TRBJ1-1; d_gene: -; v_gene: TRBV7-9; abundance: few; CDR3aa: CASRLTAEAFF; CDR3nt: TGTGCCAGCAGGTTGACTGCTGAAGCTTTCTTT
j_gene: TRBJ2-1; d_gene: -; v_gene: TRBV25-1; abundance: -; CDR3aa: CASTTGTSYNEQFF; CDR3nt: TGTGCCAGCACGACAGGTACTTCCTACAATGAGCAGTTCTTC
j_gene: TRBJ1-1; d_gene: -; v_gene: TRBV5-6; abundance: once; CDR3aa: CASSLGGGNAEAFF; CDR3nt: TGTGCCAGCAGCTTGGGCGGGGGCAACGCTGAAGCTTTCTTT
j_gene: TRBJ1-2; d_gene: -; v_gene: TRBV7-9; abundance: few; CDR3aa: CASSLARLQLIYGYTF; CDR3nt: TGTGCCAGCAGCTTAGCCAGACTCCAACTAATCTATGGCTACACCTTC
j_gene: TRBJ2-6; d_gene: TRBD2; v_gene: TRBV7-9; abundance: many; CDR3aa: CASSGPRGGPGANVLTF; CDR3nt: TGTGCCAGCAGTGGCCCCCGGGGAGGGCCTGGGGCCAACGTCCTGACTTTC
j_gene: TRBJ2-7; d_gene: TRBD1; v_gene: TRBV7-9; abundance: many; CDR3aa: CASSLPGQGYEQYF; CDR3nt: TGTGCCAGCAGCTTACCTGGACAGGGTTACGAGCAGTACTTC